This entry features one TCR beta chain sequence. Its antigen is currently unknown. Profiling relied on immunoSEQ multiplex PCR, and the TCRdb table lists in-frame clones only, not all of them. The data show about 73,000 clones, around 85% seen once. These data are taken from a study of OX40 agonist ivuxolimab in advanced cancers. Across the study: Every 2 weeks, patients received ivuxolimab intravenously, dosed at 0.01 to 10 mg/kg. Of mixed ages from 23 to 79 and averaging approximately 60 years, the group was around 78% male.

Study-level findings and limits: Expanded peripheral T cells had an undetermined antigen specificity. Clonal expansion was seen in CD4+ and CD8+ blood T cells by week 6 at 0.1 to 3.0 mg/kg.

Deletions cut 2 bases from V and 1 base from J, with 5 bases between. CDR3 size: 13 residues. CDR1 is LNHDA, CDR2 SQIVND, per germline (reference sequence). The TCR sequence derives from an adult with an advanced solid tumor such as melanoma, head and neck, liver or kidney cancer. V usage is TRBV19 and J usage is TRBJ1-1, with no clear D. This material consisted of CD4+ or CD8+ T cells sorted from blood, taken in a trial of the OX40 agonist ivuxolimab. The CDR3 DNA is TGTGCCAGTAGTATACAGCAGAACACTGAAGCTTTCTTT. Encoded protein: CASSIQQNTEAFF. The complete variable domain, with remaining parts taken from reference TRBV19 and TRBJ1-1, reads DGGITQSPKYLFRKEGQNVTLSCEQNLNHDAMYWYRQDPGQGLRLIYYSQIVNDFQKGDIAEGYSVSREKKESFPLTVTSAQKNPTAFYLCASSIQQNTEAFFGQGTRLTVV.